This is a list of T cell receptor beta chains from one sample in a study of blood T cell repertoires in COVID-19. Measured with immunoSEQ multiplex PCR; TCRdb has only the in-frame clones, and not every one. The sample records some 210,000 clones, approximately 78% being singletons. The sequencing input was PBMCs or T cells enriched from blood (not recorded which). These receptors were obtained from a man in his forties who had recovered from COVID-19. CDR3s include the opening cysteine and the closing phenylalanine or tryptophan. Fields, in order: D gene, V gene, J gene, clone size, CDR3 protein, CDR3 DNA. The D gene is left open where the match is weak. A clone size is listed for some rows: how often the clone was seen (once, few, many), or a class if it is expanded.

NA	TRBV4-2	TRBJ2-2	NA	CASSQEDRGGTGELFF	TGTGCCAGCAGCCAAGAGGATCGTGGCGGGACCGGGGAGCTGTTTTTT
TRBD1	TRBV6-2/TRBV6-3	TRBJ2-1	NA	CASSYNRGNEQFF	TGTGCCAGCAGTTACAACAGGGGGAATGAGCAGTTCTTC
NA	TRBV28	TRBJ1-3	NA	CASSRQYYSGNTIYF	TGTGCCAGCAGTCGACAGTATTACTCTGGAAACACCATATATTTT
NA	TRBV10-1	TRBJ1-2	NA	CASSESGTPYGYTF	TGCGCCAGCAGTGAGTCAGGGACACCTTATGGCTACACCTTC
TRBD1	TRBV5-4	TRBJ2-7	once	CASSFGRGKYF	TGTGCCAGCAGCTTCGGCAGGGGGAAATACTTC
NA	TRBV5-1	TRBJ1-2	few	CASSFQGSRSGGYTF	TGCGCCAGCAGCTTCCAGGGGTCCCGTTCGGGAGGCTACACCTTC
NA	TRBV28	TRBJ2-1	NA	CASRDSTYNEQFF	TGTGCCAGCAGGGACAGTACCTACAATGAGCAGTTCTTC
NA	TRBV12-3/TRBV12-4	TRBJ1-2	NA	CASSLDRVGGYTF	TGTGCCAGCAGTTTAGACAGGGTGGGGGGCTACACCTTC
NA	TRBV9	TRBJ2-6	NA	CASSPGTSGANVLTF	TGTGCCAGCAGCCCTGGGACATCTGGGGCCAACGTCCTGACTTTC
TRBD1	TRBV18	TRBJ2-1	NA	CASSPPLDRGFNEQFF	TGTGCCAGCTCACCACCGCTGGACAGGGGTTTTAATGAGCAGTTCTTC
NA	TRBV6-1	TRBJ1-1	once	CASSEAPQTLAKNTEAFF	TGTGCCAGCAGTGAAGCACCCCAGACTCTGGCAAAGAACACTGAAGCTTTCTTT
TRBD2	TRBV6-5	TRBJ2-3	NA	CASSYDGNGGTDTQYF	TGTGCCAGCAGTTACGATGGGAACGGGGGGACAGATACGCAGTATTTT
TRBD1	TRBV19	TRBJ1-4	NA	CASSLGTGAEKLFF	TGTGCCAGTAGCCTAGGGACAGGGGCTGAAAAACTGTTTTTT
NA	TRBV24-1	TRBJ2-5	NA	CATSHPGRETQYF	TGTGCCACCAGCCACCCTGGTCGGGAGACCCAGTACTTC
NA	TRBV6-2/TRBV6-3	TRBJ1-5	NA	CASSYSGQNSNQPQHF	TGTGCCAGCAGTTACTCGGGACAAAATAGCAATCAGCCCCAGCATTTT